A single sample is the source of the 11 T cell receptor beta chains below, sequenced in a study of cytomegalovirus exposure and HLA in healthy donors. In the PCR, 60 Vbeta and 13 Jbeta primers were used. Clones were read by immunoSEQ multiplex PCR, and TCRdb kept only the in-frame ones, dropping some. The sample holds about 140,000 clones, about a tenth seen once. Sequenced: PBMCs. The receptors come from a male donor in good health and CMV-seronegative.

This clone turned up a few times. V is TRBV19 and J is TRBJ1-5, with 8 bases that match TRBD1. This CDR3 spans 14 amino acids. V gave up 10 bases and J gave up 5 bases; unmatched junction bases: 10. In germline, CDR1 is LNHDA, CDR2 SQIVND (reference sequence). The DNA for the CDR3 is TGTGCCACCGGGGCAGGGGGCTCTTATCAGCCCCAGCATTTT. It specifies CATGAGGSYQPQHF.

This clone was seen more than once but under ten times. V and J are TRBV5-6 and TRBJ1-5; D is undetermined. There are 12 residues in the CDR3. Deletions cut 5 bases from V and 3 bases from J, with 6 bases between. In germline, CDR1 is SGHDT, CDR2 YYEEEE. For the CDR3, the DNA is TGTGCCAGCAGATTATCCAATCAGCCCCAGCATTTT. Translating gives CASRLSNQPQHF.

This clone was counted a few times. CDR3 in amino acids: CASTLRGAYNSPLHF. For the CDR3, the DNA is TGTGCCAGCACCCTCCGGGGAGCCTATAATTCACCCCTCCACTTT. The chain uses TRBV6-5 and TRBJ1-6; D gene uncertain. CDR1 is MNHEY and CDR2 is SVGAGI in the germline V gene. CDR3 length equals 15 residues. The V gene lost 7 bases and the J gene lost 2 bases, with 12 bases spanning the gap.

The chain combines TRBV19 with TRBJ2-1; 13 bases map to TRBD2. Trimming took 6 bases from V and 3 from J; bases not matched to a gene: 5. Germline V gene lookup returns CDR1 LNHDA and CDR2 SQIVND (reference sequence). The CDR3 has 16 residues. The CDR3 DNA reads TGTGCCAGTAGAAGGACTAGCGGGAGTATCTACAATGAGCAGTTCTTC. This translates into CASRRTSGSIYNEQFF.

This clone occurred a few times. The chain links TRBV28 to TRBJ2-5; D perhaps matches TRBD2 (6 bases). This CDR3 contains 16 residues. V shed 3 bases and J shed 1 base, with 15 bases lying between them. CDR1 and CDR2 (germline): MDHEN, SYDVKM. In nucleotides, the CDR3 is TGTGCCAGCAGTTTGGTCCCCCGGAGGGGCCAAGAGACCCAGTACTTC. Translation gives CASSLVPRRGQETQYF.

This clone showed up just a few times. This chain connects TRBV7-8 to TRBJ2-7; TRBD2 aligns across 11 bases. The CDR3 runs to 16 residues. The trim removed 1 base at V and 4 bases at J, leaving 6 bases unmatched. The germline CDR1 and CDR2 sequences are SGHVS and FQNEAQ. DNA for the CDR3: TGTGCCAGCAGCTTAGAATCTAGCGGGGGGACGTACGAGCAGTACTTC. It yields the protein CASSLESSGGTYEQYF.

V usage is TRBV5-1 and J usage is TRBJ2-5, with D uncertain. The J call is in doubt because the DNA end fits TRBJ2-7 better. From germline, CDR1 is SGHRS and CDR2 YFSETQ. This CDR3 region has 13 residues. CDR3 DNA: TGCGCCAGCAGCGTGGATTTGCTTTACGAGCAGTACTTC. The encoded protein is CASSVDLLYEQYF.

The V gene is TRBV27, the J gene TRBJ1-1; D unresolved. Deletions cut 3 bases from V and 1 base from J, with 6 bases between. The CDR3 is 13 amino acids. Looked up from germline, CDR1 is MNHEY and CDR2 is SMNVEV (reference sequence). CDR3 bases: TGTGCCAGCAGTTTCCGGGAGAACACTGAAGCTTTCTTT. Its protein product is CASSFRENTEAFF.

This chain connects TRBV5-1 to TRBJ2-1, with D tentatively TRBD2 (5 bases). The CDR3 is 15 residues long. The germline V gene encodes CDR1 SGHRS and CDR2 YFSETQ. With 3 bases removed from V and 1 base from J, the gap between germline ends came to 11 bases. The CDR3 protein is CASSSGLPSYNEQFF. CDR3 coding DNA: TGCGCCAGCAGCTCCGGACTGCCGTCCTACAATGAGCAGTTCTTC.

CDR3 sequence: CASSLGQGSYNEQFF. For the CDR3, the DNA is TGTGCCAGCAGCTTAGGACAGGGGAGTTACAATGAGCAGTTCTTC. J is TRBJ2-1 and V is TRBV11-2; 8 nucleotides match TRBD1. Germline CDR1 is SGHAT and CDR2 is FQNNGV. The length of the CDR3 is 15 residues. Germline trimming cut 1 base from V and 4 bases from J; bases unmatched to any gene: 3.

V and J are TRBV28 and TRBJ2-2; 9 nucleotides agree with TRBD1. The CDR3 runs 14 residues. V gave up 8 bases and J gave up 2 bases; unmatched junction bases: 3. CDR1 is MDHEN and CDR2 is SYDVKM in the germline V gene. CDR3: CASRTGANTGELFF. The CDR3 coding sequence is TGTGCCAGCCGGACAGGGGCTAACACCGGGGAGCTGTTTTTT.